This TCR beta chain was sequenced for a study of technical replicates of blood from a handful of donors. This CDR3 is built from 14 residues. Trimming cost V 4 bases and J 1 base, with 10 bases left between them. Germline-derived CDR1 and CDR2 are KGHSH and LQKENI. This table comes from immunoSEQ multiplex PCR, and its TCRdb copy is limited to in-frame clones, with some not included. The data show 79,000 or so clones, just under 95% seen once. This clonotype was obtained from a human donor in good health. This rearrangement joins TRBV18 to TRBJ1-1; D gene ambiguous. Sample: T cells isolated from PBMCs. The CDR3 nucleotides read TGTGCCAGCTCACTCCTGGCCGAGAACACTGAAGCTTTCTTT. Translated, it gives CASSLLAENTEAFF.